This T cell receptor (beta chain) emerged from a study of blood T cell repertoires in COVID-19. About the research overall: T cells, B-cell-depleted T cells, or PBMCs supplied cDNA or gDNA.

As handled by the study authors: Reference gene primer amplification gave estimated nucleated cell counts. The repertoire was sequenced with immunoSEQ multiplex PCR; TCRdb's copy has only in-frame clones and lacks some. The D gene and trimming were derived from the DNA, and the V and J assignments and clone size from that table. The sample shows approximately 100,000 clones, 70% to 90% of them seen only once. This CDR3 comprises 17 residues. The source material was peripheral blood. The rearrangement joins TRBV21-1 to TRBJ1-5; the table's D call of TRBD1 was not tested on the DNA. TRBV21-1 is flagged as a pseudogene. The receptor was derived from a human donor in a cohort sampled during active COVID-19. The CDR3 spells CASSKKRGQGSNQPQHF. The CDR3 coding sequence is TGTGCCAGCAGCAAAAAGAGGGGACAGGGTAGCAATCAGCCCCAGCATTTT.